The 29 T cell receptor beta chains in this list originate from one sample, sequenced in a study of blood T cells in healthy people across ages. A J-beta primer mix and a sample-barcoded 5' primer were used in a second PCR of about 7 to 12 cycles. TCRdb reprocessed the 5' RACE reads via MiXCR and lists one record per CDR3 protein. The sample shows about 780,000 distinct CDR3 sequences, about 45% of them seen only once. The sequenced sample was blood. The receptors derive from a man older than 75 in good health.

V and J are TRBV7-2 and TRBJ1-4; D is undetermined. V was pared by 4 bases and J by 0 bases, with 12 bases between. Per the germline V gene, CDR1 is SGHTA and CDR2 is FQGNSA. This CDR3 has 16 residues. The CDR3 DNA sequence: TGTGCCAGCAGCTCGATGCCCTCGGCAACTAATGAAAAACTGTTTTTT. Protein sequence: CASSSMPSATNEKLFF. Looking up the rest from reference TRBV7-2 and TRBJ1-4 gives the full variable domain: GAGVSQSPSNKVTEKGKDVELRCDPISGHTALYWYRQSLGQGLEFLIYFQGNSAPDKSGLPSDRFSAERTGGSVSTLTIQRTQQEDSAVYLCASSSMPSATNEKLFFGSGTQLSVL.

V is TRBV29-1 and J is TRBJ1-1; D call uncertain. This CDR3 region has 10 residues. Germline loops: CDR1 SQVTM, CDR2 ANQGSEA. Trimming took off 5 bases at V and 7 bases at J, with 8 bases between the two ends. The CDR3 nucleotides are TGCAGCGTTATTACAGTTGAAGCTTTCTTT. This encodes CSVITVEAFF.

The V gene is TRBV6-1, the J gene TRBJ1-2; D is perhaps TRBD1 (6 bases). The germline gives CDR1 MNHNS, CDR2 SASEGT. Trimming left V 6 bases short and J 4 bases short, with 18 bases between. The CDR3 is 15 residues long. The CDR3 reads CASSETGARGYGYTF. Here the CDR3 DNA reads TGTGCCAGCAGCGAAACGGGGGCTCGGGGCTATGGCTACACCTTC.

The chain uses TRBV20-1 and TRBJ1-6; 8 bases line up with TRBD1. From germline, CDR1 is DFQATT and CDR2 SNEGSKA (reference sequence). The CDR3 is 14 residues long. The ends lost 2 bases at V and 6 bases at J; junction bases unmatched: 3. CDR3 sequence reads: CSARRGQVNSPLHF. Written as DNA, the CDR3 is TGCAGTGCTAGAAGGGGACAGGTTAATTCACCCCTCCACTTT.

This clonotype has just a few counts. The genes are TRBV5-1 and TRBJ2-7, with TRBD1 matching over 8 bases. Trimming removed 4 bases from V and 2 bases from J; junction bases left unmatched: 8. Germline-derived CDR1 and CDR2 are SGHRS and YFSETQ. The CDR3 totals 15 residues. This CDR3 reads CASSGGTGGAYEQYF. CDR3 nucleotides: TGCGCCAGCAGCGGAGGGACAGGCGGAGCCTACGAGCAGTACTTC.

The chain links TRBV7-2 to TRBJ2-3, with D unclear. Germline V CDR1 and CDR2: SGHTA, FQGNSA. V was pared by 6 bases and J by 6 bases, with 7 bases between. CDR3 length: 11 residues. The CDR3 protein is CASSAKDTQYF. In DNA form, the CDR3 reads TGTGCCAGCAGTGCGAAGGATACGCAGTATTTT.

The rearrangement links TRBV6-1 to TRBJ2-1; D gene ambiguous. CDR1 and CDR2 from the germline V gene are MNHNS and SASEGT. This CDR3 spans 15 amino acids. Trimming removed 3 bases at V and 0 bases at J, with 9 bases between. The CDR3 DNA is TGTGCCAGCAGTGACCAGGCGAGCTCCTACAATGAGCAGTTCTTC. Translated, it gives CASSDQASSYNEQFF.

This clonotype has just a few counts. The gene calls are TRBV9 and TRBJ2-7, with D unclear. Trimming stripped 1 base from V and 0 bases from J, with 11 bases between. From germline, CDR1 is SGDLS and CDR2 YYNGEE. The CDR3 has 15 residues. This chain's CDR3 is CASSVSGGPSYEQYF. CDR3 bases: TGTGCCAGCAGCGTAAGTGGCGGACCCTCCTACGAGCAGTACTTC.

The rearrangement uses TRBV28 and TRBJ2-5; 9 positions agree with TRBD1. J gave up 11 bases and V 6 bases, and 16 bases lay outside the gene matches. The CDR3 spans 15 residues. In germline, CDR1 is MDHEN, CDR2 SYDVKM. Here the CDR3 reads CASSGDRVGYNEQYF. The CDR3 DNA reads TGTGCCAGCAGCGGGGACAGGGTAGGATACAATGAGCAGTACTTC.

In its sample, this clonotype was seen many times. The chain employs TRBV4-3 and TRBJ1-2; no clear D gene. This CDR3 spans 13 amino acids. The ends were cut back, 3 bases at V and 4 bases at J, with 9 bases in the middle. Per germline, CDR1 LGHNA and CDR2 YSLEER. CDR3 protein: CASSQDLGYGYTF. DNA of the CDR3: TGCGCCAGCAGCCAGGACTTGGGCTATGGCTACACCTTC.

This clonotype was seen once. This sequence joins TRBV21-1 and TRBJ1-1. TRBV21-1 is labeled a pseudogene. This CDR3 has 11 residues. The DNA for the CDR3 is TGTGCCAGCAGCAAAGTCACTGAAGCTTTCTTT. Amino acids: CASSKVTEAFF.

The chain is built from TRBV29-1 and TRBJ1-1; D remains ambiguous. CDR1 and CDR2 (germline): SQVTM, ANQGSEA. The CDR3 has 13 amino acids. Trimming took off 3 bases at V and 6 bases at J, with 14 bases between the two ends. The CDR3: CSVDEGRGSEAFF. The CDR3 DNA reads TGCAGCGTTGATGAGGGTCGGGGATCTGAAGCTTTCTTT.

The chain couples TRBV15 to TRBJ2-7; 7 bases agree with TRBD2. Germline CDR1 LNHNV, CDR2 YYDKDF (reference sequence). The CDR3 has 14 amino acids. The J segment lost 0 bases and the V segment lost 5 bases, leaving 4 bases of the junction unmatched. The DNA of the CDR3 is TGTGCCACCAGCCGCGGGACTATCTCCTACGAGCAGTACTTC. Residues: CATSRGTISYEQYF.

The rearrangement joins TRBV10-3 to TRBJ2-1, with 8 bases aligning to TRBD1. V was clipped by 11 bases and J by 7 bases; unmatched bases: 13. Germline V gene lookup returns CDR1 ENHRY and CDR2 SYGVKD. The CDR3 has 14 residues. The CDR3 spells CALHSAGGFNEQFF. As DNA, the CDR3 is TGTGCCCTTCACTCGGCAGGGGGCTTTAATGAGCAGTTCTTC.

The chain uses TRBV5-1 and TRBJ2-7; the D gene is possibly TRBD2 (5 bases). The CDR3 spans 13 residues. V was cut by 4 bases and J by 5 bases, with 13 bases left in between. Germline V gives CDR1 SGHRS, CDR2 YFSETQ. CDR3 region: CASSAGLGDEQYF. CDR3 in DNA: TGCGCCAGCAGCGCCGGGCTCGGGGACGAGCAGTACTTC.

The V and J genes are TRBV27 and TRBJ2-1; TRBD2 matches at 10 bases. The CDR3 contains 16 residues. After removal of 5 bases from V and 7 bases from J, the junction contained 11 bases not matched to a gene. In germline, CDR1 is MNHEY, CDR2 SMNVEV (reference sequence). The CDR3 coding sequence is TGTGCCAGCAGTCAGGGGGCTAGCGGGAGTGGTAATGAGCAGTTCTTC. Residues: CASSQGASGSGNEQFF.

V gene TRBV7-3 combines with J gene TRBJ2-1; 8 bases match TRBD2. CDR3 length: 14 amino acids. The trim removed 8 bases at V and 5 bases at J, leaving 8 bases unmatched. Per germline, CDR1 SGHTA and CDR2 FQGTGA. The CDR3 is CASGQSGSNNEQFF. The CDR3, as DNA: TGTGCCAGCGGCCAAAGCGGGAGCAACAATGAGCAGTTCTTC.

The genes are TRBV7-2 and TRBJ2-3; D gene uncertain. The length of the CDR3 is 12 residues. The germline CDR1 and CDR2 sequences are SGHTA and FQGNSA. V gave up 1 base and J gave up 8 bases, with 7 bases separating them. The CDR3 nucleotides read TGTGCCAGCAGCTTAGACGGTGGTACGCAGTATTTT. It translates to CASSLDGGTQYF.

Concerning this clonotype itself: A read error may account for a junction end that differs from germline. The chain recombines TRBV7-3 with TRBJ2-3; D is unresolved. This CDR3 region has 14 residues. Germline V CDR1 and CDR2: SGHTA, FQGTGA. The CDR3 nucleotides are TGTACCAGCAGCTTAGGGCCTCGCACAGATACGCAGTATTTT. It translates to CTSSLGPRTDTQYF.

This clonotype was seen more than once but under ten times. The chain combines TRBV5-1 with TRBJ2-5; D gene unclear. In germline, CDR1 is SGHRS, CDR2 YFSETQ. CDR3 length: 15 residues. Trimming left V 0 bases short and J 1 base short, with 10 bases between. The DNA of the CDR3 is TGCGCCAGCAGCTTGGGGCCAGAACGCCAAGAGACCCAGTACTTC. It specifies CASSLGPERQETQYF.

This clonotype was seen a few times. The V gene is TRBV7-2, the J gene TRBJ2-7; 9 bases align to TRBD2. The V segment lost 7 bases and the J segment 0 bases; nucleotides outside the gene matches: 4. Germline loops: CDR1 SGHTA, CDR2 FQGNSA. This CDR3 spans 14 amino acids. CDR3 in DNA: TGTGCCAGCAATAGCGGGAGATTCTCCTACGAGCAGTACTTC. As protein: CASNSGRFSYEQYF.

This clonotype was seen once. This may stem from a read error, because a much larger clone lies one nucleotide away. The V gene is TRBV4-1, the J gene TRBJ2-5, with D perhaps TRBD2 (6 bases). The CDR3 is made up of 16 amino acids. Trimming removed 5 bases at V and 11 bases at J, with 27 bases between. The germline CDR1 and CDR2 sequences are MGHRA and YSYEKL. This CDR3 reads CASSERFGDSYYEQYF. The DNA for the CDR3 is TGCGCCAGCAGCGAAAGATTCGGGGACTCCTACTATGAGCAGTACTTC.

The genes are TRBV12-3 or TRBV12-4 and TRBJ2-7, with D perhaps being TRBD1 or TRBD2 (6 bases each). CDR3 size: 16 residues. The V end was cut by 1 base, the J end by 3 bases, with 16 bases between. The CDR3 bases are TGTGCCAGCAGTTTAGTCCTCGGGGGCCTAGTCTACGAGCAGTACTTC. This encodes CASSLVLGGLVYEQYF.

V gene TRBV2 combines with J gene TRBJ2-7; TRBD1 matches at 10 bases. The CDR3 covers 13 residues. CDR1 is SNHLY and CDR2 is FYNNEI in the germline V gene. J was trimmed by 7 bases and V by 7 bases; bases with no gene match: 7. As DNA, the CDR3 is TGTGCCAGCATGGTAGACAGGGGGCATGAGCAGTACTTC. This translates into CASMVDRGHEQYF.

The table lists this clonotype with a few counts. V gene TRBV10-3 combines with J gene TRBJ2-7, with a possible D match to TRBD1 (6 bases). The CDR3 runs to 16 residues. The ends were cut back, 6 bases at V and 0 bases at J, with 18 bases in the middle. Germline assignment: CDR1 ENHRY and CDR2 SYGVKD. The CDR3 sequence is CAISPLGHRDSYEQYF. CDR3 nucleotides: TGTGCCATCAGCCCCCTCGGCCACAGGGACTCCTACGAGCAGTACTTC.

The rearrangement joins TRBV20-1 to TRBJ2-3; 10 nucleotides match TRBD2. The V gene end was trimmed by 0 bases and the J gene end by 6 bases; junction bases not matched to a gene: 15. Per the germline V gene, CDR1 is DFQATT and CDR2 is SNEGSKA (reference sequence). CDR3 length: 18 residues. The CDR3 DNA reads TGCAGTGCTAGAGATATGGGTGGGTCTAGCGGGAGCGTGGATACGCAGTATTTT. Amino acids: CSARDMGGSSGSVDTQYF.

The chain recombines TRBV28 with TRBJ1-1; D not resolved. The CDR3 covers 13 residues. The germline V and J ends were trimmed by 7 bases and 5 bases, with 14 bases remaining between them. The V gene's germline CDR1 is MDHEN and CDR2 SYDVKM. The CDR3 is CASTSPGVTEAFF. The CDR3 DNA sequence: TGTGCCAGCACCTCCCCCGGAGTGACTGAAGCTTTCTTT.

V usage is TRBV5-1 and J usage is TRBJ2-2; 7 bases agree with TRBD1. The CDR3 extends over 15 amino acids. Trimming cost V 4 bases and J 3 bases; bases outside gene matches: 6. The germline V gene has CDR1 SGHRS and CDR2 YFSETQ. Written as DNA, the CDR3 is TGCGCCAGCAGCCCGGACCAGGGGGACACCGGGGAGCTGTTTTTT. Its translation is CASSPDQGDTGELFF.

This clonotype turned up a few times. The chain couples TRBV6-2 or TRBV6-3 to TRBJ1-2; the match to TRBD1 covers 7 bases. Germline CDR1 and CDR2: MNHEY and SVGEGT. This CDR3 is built from 17 residues. V lost 3 bases to trimming and J lost 2 bases; unmatched junction nucleotides: 12. CDR3 sequence: CASSYPSRGLTNYGYTF. The CDR3 DNA sequence: TGTGCCAGCAGTTATCCGTCGAGGGGGCTCACGAACTATGGCTACACCTTC.